The sequence of this T cell receptor (beta chain) was determined in a study of patients and donors after allogeneic stem cell transplantation. TCRdb reprocessed the RT-PCR reads with MiXCR, giving one entry per CDR3 protein. The table records over 400,000 distinct CDR3 sequences, around 15% of them present only once. CDR3 length: 15 amino acids. The germline V and J ends were trimmed by 4 bases and 3 bases, with 19 bases remaining between them. Per the germline V gene, CDR1 is GTSNPN and CDR2 is SVGIG (reference sequence). V and J are TRBV30 and TRBJ2-7; possibly TRBD1 for D (6 bases). Source material: blood, either unsorted or a sorted T cell fraction (not recorded which). The sequence derives from a human donor who was either an allogeneic HSCT recipient or a stem cell or donor lymphocyte infusion donor (not recorded which). It is not recorded whose cells these are; they may come from a transplant donor. The CDR3 DNA is TGTGCCTGGAAACACCGGGACACCGTGCGCTACGAGCAGTACTTC. Translation: CAWKHRDTVRYEQYF.